These 7 T cell receptor beta chains were sequenced from one sample in a study of OX40 agonist ivuxolimab in advanced cancers. Produced via immunoSEQ multiplex PCR; TCRdb's table is partial and in-frame only. Here the sample spans tens of thousands of clones, roughly nine tenths being singletons. Sample: CD4+ or CD8+ T cells sorted from blood, taken in a trial of the OX40 agonist ivuxolimab. The receptors here all came from an adult with an advanced solid tumor such as melanoma, head and neck, liver or kidney cancer.

V is TRBV7-9 and J is TRBJ2-2; TRBD1 matches 12 bases. This CDR3 contains 18 residues. J gave up 7 bases and V 4 bases, and 13 bases lay outside the gene matches. The germline CDR1 and CDR2 sequences are SEHNR and FQNEAQ (reference sequence). The DNA of the CDR3 is TGTGCCAGCAGCTCGCCCCGGGGGACAGGGGGCTGGGGCGGGGAGCTGTTTTTT. Its translation is CASSSPRGTGGWGGELFF.

The chain is built from TRBV7-8 and TRBJ1-2; weak D call: TRBD1 (5 bases). This CDR3 has 13 residues. The V gene's germline CDR1 is SGHVS and CDR2 FQNEAQ. The germline V and J ends were trimmed by 1 base and 3 bases, with 6 bases remaining between them. The CDR3 DNA reads as TGTGCCAGCAGCTTAGTGACAGACTATGGCTACACCTTC. This sequence encodes CASSLVTDYGYTF.

The genes are TRBV5-1 and TRBJ2-5, with TRBD1 as a possible D gene (6 bases). The V gene's germline CDR1 is SGHRS and CDR2 YFSETQ. This CDR3 region has 15 residues. V was pared by 4 bases and J by 5 bases, with 18 bases between. The CDR3 region is CASSLLTGLGETQYF. CDR3 coding DNA: TGCGCCAGCAGCCTACTTACAGGGCTGGGGGAGACCCAGTACTTC.

The CDR3 sequence: CASSIEAGINSPLHF. In nucleotides, the CDR3 is TGTGCCAGTAGTATTGAAGCAGGAATTAATTCACCCCTCCACTTT. The gene calls are TRBV19 and TRBJ1-6; D is unresolved. Trimming pared 3 bases from V and 6 bases from J, leaving 12 bases between. Germline values: CDR1 LNHDA, CDR2 SQIVND (reference sequence). CDR3 length equals 15 residues. Combining the CDR3 with reference TRBV19 and TRBJ1-6 gives the whole variable domain DGGITQSPKYLFRKEGQNVTLSCEQNLNHDAMYWYRQDPGQGLRLIYYSQIVNDFQKGDIAEGYSVSREKKESFPLTVTSAQKNPTAFYLCASSIEAGINSPLHFGNGTRLTVT.

V usage is TRBV19 and J usage is TRBJ2-2; D not resolved. V was pared by 6 bases and J by 2 bases, with 10 bases between. Germline V gene sequence: CDR1 LNHDA, CDR2 SQIVND (reference sequence). The CDR3 has 14 residues. This CDR3 is CASSFRSNTGELFF. The CDR3 DNA is TGTGCCAGTAGCTTCAGGAGTAACACCGGGGAGCTGTTTTTT.

The rearrangement links TRBV7-9 to TRBJ1-3, with 8 bases that match TRBD1. Trimming took 6 bases from V and 0 from J; bases not matched to a gene: 4. The CDR3 sequence is 15 residues long. The germline V gene encodes CDR1 SEHNR and CDR2 FQNEAQ (reference sequence). The CDR3 here is CASRGDRSSGNTIYF. For the CDR3, the DNA is TGTGCCAGCAGGGGGGACAGGAGCTCTGGAAACACCATATATTTT.

The rearrangement uses TRBV4-3 and TRBJ2-7; 9 bases are a match to TRBD2. The germline V gene has CDR1 LGHNA and CDR2 YSLEER. After removal of 1 base from V and 4 bases from J, the junction contained 5 bases not matched to a gene. This CDR3 comprises 15 residues. The chain's CDR3 is CASSQVPSGGYEQYF. DNA for the CDR3: TGCGCCAGCAGCCAAGTACCCAGCGGGGGGTACGAGCAGTACTTC.